A single sample is the source of the 32 T cell receptor beta chains below, sequenced in a study of CD8 T cells in ankylosing spondylitis (dated by TCRdb to about 2017). Study-wide findings and limitations: Blood from ankylosing spondylitis patients appeared to be characterized by a TCR beta motif made up of eight highly homologous amino acid variants.

The library was built by means of 5' RACE. Data came from an Illumina HiSeq 2500. In-frame beta chains were kept once TCRdb had trimmed the public reads at Q25 with fastp and called clones with MiXCR. Every distinct CDR3 protein forms one entry, paired with its most common genes and DNA. This sample holds about 800,000 distinct CDR3 sequences; over 9.5% were observed only once. More than 0.5% of the sample is in the top ten clones. No antigen is known for these receptors. Source material: blood, either unsorted or a sorted T cell fraction (not recorded which). The receptors stem from a male donor with ankylosing spondylitis.

The rearrangement uses TRBV4-3 and TRBJ2-7, with D tentatively TRBD1 (6 bases). Per germline, CDR1 LGHNA and CDR2 YSLEER. V lost 1 base and J 6 bases, leaving 10 bases between the germline ends. This CDR3 has 13 amino acids. The CDR3 protein is CASSQGLQGEQYF. The CDR3 coding sequence is TGCGCCAGCAGCCAAGGTTTACAGGGCGAGCAGTACTTC.

A few counts support this clonotype. The rearrangement joins TRBV29-1 to TRBJ2-1, with TRBD2 matching 7 bases. CDR1 is SQVTM, CDR2 ANQGSEA, per germline. The V segment lost 8 bases and the J segment 12 bases; nucleotides outside the gene matches: 10. CDR3 length: 11 amino acids. CDR3 protein: CSSIGGRWQFF. DNA for the CDR3: TGCAGCTCGATCGGGGGGAGGTGGCAGTTCTTC.

The chain recombines TRBV5-6 with TRBJ2-7; possible D gene TRBD2, 5 bases. The V gene lost 4 bases and the J gene lost 9 bases, with 26 bases spanning the gap. CDR3 length equals 16 residues. Germline CDR1 and CDR2: SGHDT and YYEEEE. The CDR3 DNA reads as TGTGCCAGCAGCACCTATAGCGCAACCCCCCCCCGCGGGCAGTACTTC. As protein: CASSTYSATPPRGQYF.

This clonotype has a count of ten or more. V and J are TRBV5-1 and TRBJ2-1; no reliable D call. Trimming took off 1 base at V and 9 bases at J, with 8 bases between the two ends. CDR1 and CDR2 from the germline V gene are SGHRS and YFSETQ. This CDR3 region has 12 residues. In DNA, the CDR3 is TGCGCCAGCAGCTTGCCCTTTGGTGAGCAGTTCTTC. Its translation is CASSLPFGEQFF.

V is TRBV28 and J is TRBJ1-4; no firm D call. The V gene lost 8 bases and the J gene lost 5 bases, with 15 bases spanning the gap. Germline V CDR1 and CDR2: MDHEN, SYDVKM. CDR3 length: 14 amino acids. CDR3 bases: TGTGCCAGCTTGGACGGAGCCCGGAATGAAAAACTGTTTTTT. Translating it yields CASLDGARNEKLFF.

The CDR3 DNA follows: TGTGCCAGCAGCTTCCGACCTGGCACTGAAGCTTTCTTT. Translation gives CASSFRPGTEAFF. The chain has TRBV7-2 and TRBJ1-1; D not resolved. Germline V lookup: CDR1 SGHTA, CDR2 FQGNSA. Trimming left V 3 bases short and J 4 bases short, with 9 bases between. The CDR3 sequence is 13 residues long. Full variable domain (missing parts from reference TRBV7-2 and TRBJ1-1): GAGVSQSPSNKVTEKGKDVELRCDPISGHTALYWYRQSLGQGLEFLIYFQGNSAPDKSGLPSDRFSAERTGGSVSTLTIQRTQQEDSAVYLCASSFRPGTEAFFGQGTRLTVV.

J is TRBJ2-3 and V is TRBV6-1, with 8 bases identical to TRBD1. The CDR3 contains 15 residues. From germline, CDR1 is MNHNS and CDR2 SASEGT. Trimming at V came to 3 bases and at J to 4 bases, leaving 6 bases not matched to a gene. The CDR3 sequence is CASSDLGQGADTQYF. As DNA, the CDR3 is TGTGCCAGCAGTGACCTAGGACAGGGAGCAGATACGCAGTATTTT.

On this clonotype itself: A read error may account for a junction end that differs from germline. J is TRBJ2-1 and V is TRBV4-2; 7 nucleotides align to TRBD2. The CDR3 sequence is 15 residues long. Germline CDR1 reads LGHNA; CDR2 reads YNFKEQ. The chain's CDR3 is CASSQETGRRNEQFF. The DNA of the CDR3 is TGTGCCAGCAGTCAAGAGACCGGGAGGCGGAATGAGCAGTTCTTC.

The chain combines TRBV4-3 with TRBJ2-6; D is uncertain. There are 18 residues in the CDR3. Trimming took off 1 base at V and 0 bases at J, with 13 bases between the two ends. Germline CDR1 and CDR2: LGHNA and YSLEER. Written as DNA, the CDR3 is TGCGCCAGCAGCCAAGGACAATGGTATAGCTCTGGGGCCAACGTCCTGACTTTC. Its translation is CASSQGQWYSSGANVLTF.

The rearrangement uses TRBV2 and TRBJ2-1; 7 bases are a match to TRBD2. Germline V lookup: CDR1 SNHLY, CDR2 FYNNEI. The CDR3 length is 11 residues. Trimming cost V 11 bases and J 6 bases; bases outside gene matches: 4. The CDR3 coding sequence is TGTGCCGACCGGGAGGTCAATGAGCAGTTCTTC. It translates to CADREVNEQFF. The full variable domain, completed using reference TRBV2 and TRBJ2-1, is EPEVTQTPSHQVTQMGQEVILRCVPISNHLYFYWYRQILGQKVEFLVSFYNNEISEKSEIFDDQFSVERPDGSNFTLKIRSTKLEDSAMYFCADREVNEQFFGPGTRLTVL.

V gene TRBV15 combines with J gene TRBJ2-5; 7 nucleotides match TRBD1. The V segment lost 3 bases and the J segment 5 bases; nucleotides outside the gene matches: 6. This CDR3 has 14 residues. Germline V gives CDR1 LNHNV, CDR2 YYDKDF (reference sequence). The CDR3 sequence: CATSSNRGWETQYF. The CDR3 DNA follows: TGTGCCACCAGCAGCAACAGGGGCTGGGAGACCCAGTACTTC.

This clonotype has at least ten counts. The chain recombines TRBV5-1 with TRBJ1-5; the D is unclear. The V gene's germline CDR1 is SGHRS and CDR2 YFSETQ. This CDR3 spans 15 amino acids. V lost 2 bases and J lost 1, with 10 bases in between. The CDR3 protein is CASSFVAGSNQPQHF. CDR3 nucleotides: TGCGCCAGCAGCTTCGTGGCTGGCAGCAATCAGCCCCAGCATTTT.

This clonotype was seen a few times. The V and J genes are TRBV15 and TRBJ2-5, with 9 bases that match TRBD1. Germline CDR1 and CDR2: LNHNV and YYDKDF (reference sequence). CDR3 length: 13 amino acids. V dropped 1 base and J dropped 9; count of bases not matched to a gene: 3. The CDR3 nucleotides are TGTGCCACCAGCAGAGCGGACAGGGGAGCCCAGTACTTC. Protein sequence: CATSRADRGAQYF.

This chain links TRBV5-1 with TRBJ2-7; D call uncertain. Deletions cut 4 bases from V and 0 bases from J, with 14 bases between. The CDR3 has 15 residues. Germline V gene data show CDR1 as SGHRS and CDR2 as YFSETQ. For the CDR3, the DNA is TGCGCCAGCAGCCTAGGGCAGGCCGCCTCCTACGAGCAGTACTTC. Its translation: CASSLGQAASYEQYF.

This clonotype was observed a handful of times. The rearrangement uses TRBV27 and TRBJ2-3, with TRBD1 matching over 12 bases. Germline values: CDR1 MNHEY, CDR2 SMNVEV (reference sequence). This CDR3 comprises 20 residues. Losses at the gene ends were 3 bases for V and 1 base for J; bases not matched to a gene: 14. CDR3 bases: TGTGCCAGCAGTTTCACCGGGACAGGGGGCGCGGGATCCCGCACAGATACGCAGTATTTT. Amino acid sequence: CASSFTGTGGAGSRTDTQYF.

This clonotype appeared a few times. CDR3 nucleotide sequence: TGTGCCAGCAGCGTAACCACGAGGGGAGATACGCAGTATTTT. It specifies CASSVTTRGDTQYF. The chain is built from TRBV9 and TRBJ2-3, with D perhaps given as TRBD1 or TRBD2 (5 bases each). V was shortened by 1 base and J by 5 bases, with 11 bases between the two germline ends. The CDR3 totals 14 residues. The germline V gene has CDR1 SGDLS and CDR2 YYNGEE.

J is TRBJ2-3 and V is TRBV5-1; 8 bases fit TRBD2. Germline CDR1 SGHRS, CDR2 YFSETQ. The CDR3 covers 15 residues. V lost 3 bases, J lost 4 bases, and 7 bases stayed unmatched. The CDR3 DNA reads TGCGCCAGCAGCTCCTCACTAGCGGTGCCAGATACGCAGTATTTT. Translated: CASSSSLAVPDTQYF.

The chain carries TRBV6-2 or TRBV6-3 and TRBJ2-5; no definite D call. Germline assignment: CDR1 MNHEY and CDR2 SVGEGT. This CDR3 is built from 12 residues. The V end was cut by 7 bases, the J end by 2 bases, with 8 bases between. In DNA, the CDR3 is TGTGCCAGCAAGGGCCTTCAAGAGACCCAGTACTTC. Its protein is CASKGLQETQYF.

This chain uses TRBV24-1 with TRBJ2-3, with a possible D match to TRBD1 (5 bases). This CDR3 comprises 16 residues. Looked up from germline, CDR1 is KGHDR and CDR2 is SFDVKD. Trimming took off 3 bases at V and 1 base at J, with 13 bases between the two ends. CDR3 in amino acids: CATSDPTAAGTDTQYF. The CDR3 nucleotides read TGTGCCACCAGTGATCCGACAGCCGCTGGCACAGATACGCAGTATTTT.

This clonotype has just a few counts. V usage is TRBV6-1 and J usage is TRBJ2-1; D may correspond to TRBD1 or TRBD2 (6 bases each). Germline V gene data show CDR1 as MNHNS and CDR2 as SASEGT. V lost 7 bases and J 0 bases, leaving 13 bases between the germline ends. The CDR3 runs 15 residues. CDR3 coding DNA: TGTGCCAGCAAGAAAGGGGGGAGCTCCTACAATGAGCAGTTCTTC. Its translation: CASKKGGSSYNEQFF.

This clonotype was detected a few times. The chain has TRBV10-3 and TRBJ2-3; D not resolved. The germline V and J ends were trimmed by 7 bases and 6 bases, with 8 bases remaining between them. Germline V gene sequence: CDR1 ENHRY, CDR2 SYGVKD. This CDR3 region has 11 residues. Here the CDR3 DNA reads TGTGCCATCATGAGGCAGGATACGCAGTATTTT. It specifies CAIMRQDTQYF.

The chain uses TRBV5-1 and TRBJ1-5; 10 bases fit TRBD1. CDR1 SGHRS and CDR2 YFSETQ come from the germline V gene. Trimming took 8 bases from V and 5 from J; bases not matched to a gene: 4. The CDR3 extends over 13 amino acids. Here the CDR3 DNA reads TGCGCCAGTCCCGGGACAGGGGATCAGCCCCAGCATTTT. Protein: CASPGTGDQPQHF. The complete variable domain, with remaining parts taken from reference TRBV5-1 and TRBJ1-5, reads KAGVTQTPRYLIKTRGQQVTLSCSPISGHRSVSWYQQTPGQGLQFLFEYFSETQRNKGNFPGRFSGRQFSNSRSEMNVSTLELGDSALYLCASPGTGDQPQHFGDGTRLSIL.

The rearrangement joins TRBV30 to TRBJ2-1; D remains ambiguous. The V end lost 4 bases, the J end lost 3 bases, and 4 bases lay between the germline ends. Germline assignment: CDR1 GTSNPN and CDR2 SVGIG (reference sequence). The CDR3 length is 11 residues. As DNA, the CDR3 is TGTGCCTGGAACTTCTACAATGAGCAGTTCTTC. It specifies CAWNFYNEQFF. Complete variable domain (other parts from reference TRBV30 and TRBJ2-1): SQTIHQWPATLVQPVGSPLSLECTVEGTSNPNLYWYRQAAGRGLQLLFYSVGIGQISSEVPQNLSASRPQDRQFILSSKKLLLSDSGFYLCAWNFYNEQFFGPGTRLTVL.

This clonotype was counted ten times or more. The chain employs TRBV7-2 and TRBJ1-1; D not certain. The CDR3 covers 13 residues. Trimming removed 4 bases from V and 2 bases from J, with 8 bases in between. CDR1 and CDR2 from the germline V gene are SGHTA and FQGNSA. CDR3 region: CASSSRPNTEAFF. CDR3 DNA sequence: TGTGCCAGCAGCTCCCGGCCAAACACTGAAGCTTTCTTT.

This clonotype was counted at least ten times. One junction end disagrees with the germline gene, perhaps due to a read error. The chain couples TRBV5-1 to TRBJ1-1, with no clear D. Germline CDR1 reads SGHRS; CDR2 reads YFSETQ. The CDR3 is made up of 13 amino acids. CDR3 bases: TGTGCCAGCAGCTTAGCAGTGAACACTGAAGCTTTCTTT. Translation: CASSLAVNTEAFF.

This clonotype was detected many times. This sequence joins TRBV10-3 and TRBJ1-4; D is possibly TRBD1 (5 bases). Germline lookup yields CDR1 ENHRY and CDR2 SYGVKD. Trimming took 0 bases from V and 7 from J, leaving 15 bases between them. The CDR3 contains 16 residues. The CDR3 spells CAISESGPHRGEKLFF. The CDR3 nucleotides are TGTGCCATCAGTGAGTCGGGACCTCACCGAGGTGAAAAACTGTTTTTT.

This chain links TRBV18 with TRBJ1-5; no reliable D call. Per germline, CDR1 KGHSH and CDR2 LQKENI. This CDR3 is 14 amino acids long. V was trimmed by 0 bases and J by 4 bases, leaving 7 bases between them. CDR3: CASSPPGLNQPQHF. The CDR3 region has the DNA TGTGCCAGCTCACCACCGGGTCTTAATCAGCCCCAGCATTTT.

The rearrangement links TRBV12-3 or TRBV12-4 to TRBJ2-1; no clear D. This CDR3 is built from 14 residues. V was shortened by 5 bases and J by 9 bases, with 17 bases between the two germline ends. The CDR3 protein is CASSPISTNSEQFF. The CDR3 DNA sequence: TGTGCCAGCAGTCCCATATCGACAAACTCTGAGCAGTTCTTC.

This clonotype appeared many times. The chain has TRBV5-4 and TRBJ2-1, with TRBD2 matching 10 bases. The V segment lost 3 bases and the J segment 9 bases; nucleotides outside the gene matches: 6. The CDR3 extends over 14 amino acids. CDR1 SGHNT and CDR2 YYREEE come from the germline V gene (reference sequence). CDR3 nucleotide sequence: TGTGCCAGCAGCTCTCTAGCGGGGGAGATTGAGCAGTTCTTC. Translated: CASSSLAGEIEQFF.

This clonotype was observed a handful of times. The chain has TRBV6-2 or TRBV6-3 and TRBJ1-1; D possibly corresponds to TRBD1 (6 bases). The germline V gene has CDR1 MNHEY and CDR2 SVGEGT. V lost 5 bases and J 1 base, leaving 14 bases between the germline ends. The CDR3 totals 15 residues. As DNA, the CDR3 is TGTGCCAGCAGTACCTACAGGGAGGCGAACACTGAAGCTTTCTTT. This translates into CASSTYREANTEAFF.

The rearrangement links TRBV7-2 to TRBJ1-2; the D gene is possibly TRBD1 (5 bases). The V and J ends lost 7 bases and 4 bases respectively, with 19 bases between them. The CDR3 length is 15 residues. The V gene's germline CDR1 is SGHTA and CDR2 FQGNSA. CDR3 region: CASTPGVGGGYGYTF. In DNA form, the CDR3 reads TGTGCCAGCACCCCTGGGGTTGGGGGAGGCTATGGCTACACCTTC.

The sample holds a few counts of this clonotype. V gene TRBV29-1 combines with J gene TRBJ1-1, with D hard to call. Germline V gene lookup returns CDR1 SQVTM and CDR2 ANQGSEA. The CDR3 has 15 amino acids. Deletions cut 5 bases from V and 1 base from J, with 17 bases between. CDR3 loop: CSVTRRLGSNTEAFF. The CDR3 DNA sequence: TGCAGCGTTACCAGGAGACTGGGATCGAACACTGAAGCTTTCTTT. Looking up the rest from reference TRBV29-1 and TRBJ1-1 gives the full variable domain: SAVISQKPSRDICQRGTSLTIQCQVDSQVTMMFWYRQQPGQSLTLIATANQGSEATYESGFVIDKFPISRPNLTFSTLTVSNMSPEDSSIYLCSVTRRLGSNTEAFFGQGTRLTVV.